The T cell receptor (beta chain) described here comes from a study of blood T cell repertoires in COVID-19. Study at large: The origin of the acute and convalescent COVID-19 samples was the United States, Italy and Spain. The cDNA or gDNA used as material had been derived from T cells, B-cell-depleted T cells, or PBMCs.

Per the germline V gene, CDR1 is LNHDA and CDR2 is SQIVND (reference sequence). The ends were cut back, 1 base at V and 1 base at J, with 5 bases in the middle. The CDR3 contains 14 residues. Source study methods: Amplifying reference gene primers gave estimates of nucleated cell counts. Libraries were prepared by immunoSEQ multiplex PCR; TCRdb keeps only in-frame clonotypes and omits some of them. V and J calls and clone size are given by that table; D and trimming were obtained from the DNA. The sample yields tens of thousands of clones, 75% to 85% seen once. This clonotype originated in a human donor in a cohort sampled during active COVID-19. This sequence joins TRBV19 and TRBJ2-4; D unclear. The sequencing input was peripheral blood. CDR3 sequence reads: CASSIAGAKNIQYF. DNA for the CDR3: TGTGCCAGTAGTATAGCCGGGGCCAAAAACATTCAGTACTTC.